Listed below are T cell receptor beta chains from one sample, sequenced in a study of cytomegalovirus exposure and HLA in healthy donors. TCRdb keeps only in-frame clones here, not all; method: immunoSEQ multiplex PCR. There are 90,000 to 120,000 clones in the sample; around 95% occur only once, and 0.67% lies in the top ten. The specimen was PBMCs. These receptors all stem from a woman between 18 and 29 years old in good health and CMV-seronegative. Each CDR3 is given with its conserved first and last residue. The order of the fields is clone size, J gene, V gene, D gene, CDR3 length, CDR3 DNA, CDR3 protein. D genes are given only for firm matches. The size field is filled for only some rows; it gives once, few, many or a size class.

>-|TRBJ2-2|TRBV13|TRBD1|15
TGTGCCAGCAGCAAACAGGGGGCGGGCACCGGGGAGCTGTTTTTT
CASSKQGAGTGELFF
>-|TRBJ2-3|TRBV7-2|TRBD2|17
TGTGCCAGCAGCTTAGAAGCGGGGGGTCGTAGCACAGATACGCAGTATTTT
CASSLEAGGRSTDTQYF
>-|TRBJ1-2|TRBV5-4|TRBD1|13
TGTGCCAGCTACGGGACAGGGTCTCATGGCTACACCTTC
CASYGTGSHGYTF
>-|TRBJ2-1|TRBV7-8|TRBD2|19
TGTGCCAGCAGACGTCCCGGGACTAGCGGTTCCCGCTCCTACAATGAGCAGTTCTTC
CASRRPGTSGSRSYNEQFF
>-|TRBJ2-7|TRBV25-1|-|14
TGTGCCAGCAGTGACGGCGGAGGCACCTACGAGCAGTACTTC
CASSDGGGTYEQYF
>-|TRBJ2-5|TRBV28|TRBD2|16
TGTGCCAGCAGGCCAACTAGCGGGGGCCCCCAAGAGACCCAGTACTTC
CASRPTSGGPQETQYF
>-|TRBJ2-6|TRBV18|TRBD1|12
TGTGCCAGCTCACCAACAGGGGACGTCCTGACTTTC
CASSPTGDVLTF
>few|TRBJ1-2|TRBV18|-|15
TGTGCCAGCTCACCCGGATTCGGAGCTAACTATGGCTACACCTTC
CASSPGFGANYGYTF
>-|TRBJ1-5|TRBV13|-|14
TGTGCCAGCAGCTCCCGAACAGGCGGCCAGCCCCAGCATTTT
CASSSRTGGQPQHF
>-|TRBJ1-5|TRBV28|-|13
TGTGCCAGCAGTGGCGGGGGCAGTCAGCCCCAGCATTTT
CASSGGGSQPQHF
>-|TRBJ1-2|TRBV28|-|15
TGTGCCAGCAGTTTTGTTCGGGGGTATCTTAATGGCTACACCTTC
CASSFVRGYLNGYTF
>-|TRBJ2-7|TRBV7-7|-|13
TGTGCTAGCAGCAGCGGTGATGGCTACGAGCAGTACTTC
CASSSGDGYEQYF
>once|TRBJ2-7|TRBV6-1|TRBD1|14
TGTGCCAGCAAGGTTGACAGGGTCTCCTACGAGCAGTACTTC
CASKVDRVSYEQYF
>-|TRBJ1-1|TRBV6-5|-|13
TGTGCCAGCAGTTCCATTCCCAGCACTGAAGCTTTCTTT
CASSSIPSTEAFF
>-|TRBJ2-1|TRBV18|-|18
TGTGCCAGCTCACCAAGGGGCCGCGGGGCTTCAAACTACAATGAGCAGTTCTTC
CASSPRGRGASNYNEQFF
>-|TRBJ2-3|TRBV7-2|TRBD2|16
TGTGCCAGCAGATTTACCGGGACTAGCGGGGGCGGCACGCAGTATTTT
CASRFTGTSGGGTQYF
>-|TRBJ2-7|TRBV4-3|-|14
TGCGCCAGCAGCCATGGGCGGACTACCTACGAGCAGTACTTC
CASSHGRTTYEQYF
>-|TRBJ2-7|TRBV28|TRBD1|13
TGTGCCAGCAGACCGGGACAGGGGTACGAGCAGTACTTC
CASRPGQGYEQYF
>-|TRBJ1-1|TRBV4-3|TRBD1|15
TGCGCCAGCAGCCAACTACAGGGGATAGGAGCTGAAGCTTTCTTT
CASSQLQGIGAEAFF
>-|TRBJ2-1|TRBV5-1|TRBD2|13
TGCGCCAGCAGCTTGGTGGGGGGGGATGAGCAGTTCTTC
CASSLVGGDEQFF
>-|TRBJ2-2|TRBV18|TRBD1|15
TGTGCCAGCTCATCGACAGGGGCCCTCACCGGGGAGCTGTTTTTT
CASSSTGALTGELFF
>once|TRBJ2-7|TRBV28|-|15
TGTGCCAGCGGTACGCCCACAGGGCCGACCTACGAGCAGTACTTC
CASGTPTGPTYEQYF
>-|TRBJ2-3|TRBV5-1|-|16
TGCGCCAGCAGCCGGGGGGGGACAGGGCGCACAGATACGCAGTATTTT
CASSRGGTGRTDTQYF
>-|TRBJ1-2|TRBV4-2|-|15
TGTGCCAGCAGCCAAGGGGGAGGGACTGAGGATGGCTACACCTTC
CASSQGGGTEDGYTF
>-|TRBJ1-3|TRBV11-3|TRBD1|13
TGTGCCAGCAGCGCCGGACAGGGAACCACCATATATTTT
CASSAGQGTTIYF
>-|TRBJ1-1|TRBV29-1|-|14
TGCAGCGTTGCGTGGCAGGCGATGAACACTGAAGCTTTCTTT
CSVAWQAMNTEAFF
>-|TRBJ1-2|TRBV6-6|-|14
TGTGCCACCCAGGGGCAGGGGAATAACTATGGCTACACCTTC
CATQGQGNNYGYTF
>-|TRBJ2-7|TRBV4-2|-|14
TGTGCCAGCAGCCCAGGGCATTCCTCCTACGAGCAGTACTTC
CASSPGHSSYEQYF
>-|TRBJ2-5|TRBV4-1|TRBD1|15
TGCGCCAGCAGCCAAGATGGGACAGGAGAAGAGACCCAGTACTTC
CASSQDGTGEETQYF
>-|TRBJ2-7|TRBV28|TRBD1|16
TGTGCCAGCACACTTCTCCCGGGACAGGGTGTCTACGAGCAGTACTTC
CASTLLPGQGVYEQYF
>-|TRBJ1-2|TRBV4-2|TRBD1|15
TGTGCCAGCAGCCAAACCGGGACAGAGAACTATGGCTACACCTTC
CASSQTGTENYGYTF
>-|TRBJ2-7|TRBV5-1|-|12
TGCGCCAGCAGCTTCCCGGGAGAGGAGCAGTACTTC
CASSFPGEEQYF